These T cell receptor beta chains were read from a single sample in a study of PD-1 blockade in mismatch repair-deficient tumors. The protocol was immunoSEQ multiplex PCR, while the TCRdb copy is restricted to in-frame clones and leaves out a portion. The sample lists some 26,000 clones, approximately 83% occurring once. This specimen was peripheral blood, taken 12 weeks after starting pembrolizumab. These receptors originate from an adult with mismatch repair-deficient cancer. CDR3s include the opening cysteine and the closing phenylalanine or tryptophan. Fields, in order: CDR3 DNA, CDR3 protein, J gene, V gene, clone size, D gene. The D gene is left open where the match is weak. Where a row states a size, it is once, few, many or the class of an expanded clone; other rows omit it.

TGTGCCAGCAGTCCACAGGGGATCAGGGGCTACACCTTC,CASSPQGIRGYTF,TRBJ1-2,TRBV27,.,TRBD1
TGCGCCAGCAGCCAAGTGGATCTTGTTACCTACAATGAGCAGTTCTTC,CASSQVDLVTYNEQFF,TRBJ2-1,TRBV4-1,.,.
TGCGCCAGCAGCTTGGAGGATGAGCAGTTCTTC,CASSLEDEQFF,TRBJ2-1,TRBV5-1,.,.
TGTGCCAGCAGTGAGGGGACAGGGGGCAATGAGCAGTTCTTC,CASSEGTGGNEQFF,TRBJ2-1,TRBV6-4,.,TRBD1
TGTGCCAGCAGTAAGACTAGCGGGATTATTACGCAGTATTTT,CASSKTSGIITQYF,TRBJ2-3,TRBV28,.,TRBD2
TGTGCCAGCAGTGAAGGCGGATCCTACGAGCAGTACTTC,CASSEGGSYEQYF,TRBJ2-7,TRBV6-1,.,.
TGTGCCACCAGCAGAGATCAAGGGGGACAAGAGACCCAGTACTTC,CATSRDQGGQETQYF,TRBJ2-5,TRBV15,.,.
TGTGCCAGTACCCCCGACGAGGGCTCTGGGGCCAACGTCCTGACTTTC,CASTPDEGSGANVLTF,TRBJ2-6,TRBV19,few,.
TGCGCCAGCAGCCAAGGGGCACAGGGATGGACCCAGTACTTC,CASSQGAQGWTQYF,TRBJ2-5,TRBV4-1,.,.